This T cell receptor beta chain comes out of a study of T cells expressing NK-cell markers. Study-level information: All TCR beta repertoires analysed originated from sorted CD3+CD56+NKG2C+, CD3+CD56+NKG2C- and CD3+CD56-NKG2C+ T cells. Most of the eight sequenced donors tested HCMV-seropositive; one tested seronegative.

No DNA is given; TCRdb re-called the 5' RACE reads and lists each CDR3 protein once. The table lists fewer than 400,000 distinct CDR3 sequences. With respect to this clonotype: Its specificity is unknown.

Germline V gene sequence: CDR1 DFQATT, CDR2 SNEGSKA (reference sequence). This CDR3 has 15 amino acids. Findings and limits, study-wide: The HCMV specificity of the expanded NKG2C+ T cell clones stayed unresolved.

The sequenced material came from blood T cells: a sorted CD56 or NKG2C T cell subset, CD4+ or CD8+ T cells, or bulk PBMC T cells (not recorded which). The source is a man aged 18-75 years in good health. V and J are TRBV20-1 and TRBJ2-2; TCRdb picks TRBD2, but there is no DNA to check that call. The CDR3 region is CSARRLAGVSEELFF.